One sample yielded the 30 T cell receptor beta chains listed below, sequenced in a study of blood T cell repertoires in COVID-19 (dated by TCRdb to about 2020). The library was obtained by the immunoSEQ multiplex PCR assay. In TCRdb, the immuneACCESS table is reduced to in-frame sequences with V and J assigned. These tables do not hold every clone; where another copy was compared, an unresolved V gene accounts for under half, and the others remain unexplained. The sample table lists about 170,000 clones, roughly 86% of them with a count of one. The ten biggest clones cover under 0.7% of the sample. Input material: peripheral blood. These TCRs come from a man between 60 and 70 years old with COVID-19, enrolled during active disease.

The chain uses TRBV7-3 and TRBJ2-7; D is possibly TRBD2 (6 bases). The V end was cut by 0 bases, the J end by 7 bases, with 19 bases between. The germline V gene has CDR1 SGHTA and CDR2 FQGTGA. The CDR3 has 16 residues. CDR3 DNA: TGTGCCAGCAGCTTAACTGTCGGCACTCCTGCGGGGGAGCAGTACTTC. Its protein product is CASSLTVGTPAGEQYF.

The chain employs TRBV2 and TRBJ1-6; D is perhaps TRBD1 (6 bases). Germline CDR1 SNHLY, CDR2 FYNNEI. V lost 5 bases to trimming and J lost 9 bases, with 17 bases between them. This CDR3 is built from 15 residues. The CDR3 loop is CASSMPQGRASPLHF. The DNA of the CDR3 is TGTGCCAGCAGTATGCCTCAGGGGCGAGCTTCACCCCTCCACTTT.

In this sample, this clone turned up once. The rearrangement uses TRBV7-3 and TRBJ2-3, with 7 bases matching TRBD1. The V gene end was trimmed by 2 bases and the J gene end by 1 base; junction bases not matched to a gene: 0. The CDR3 consists of 14 residues. Germline-derived CDR1 and CDR2 are SGHTA and FQGTGA. DNA of the CDR3: TGTGCCAGCAGCTTAGGGACAGGCACAGATACGCAGTATTTT. Translating gives CASSLGTGTDTQYF.

The rearrangement uses TRBV9 and TRBJ1-3; D may be TRBD1 (5 bases). The CDR3 is made up of 14 amino acids. Trimming took off 0 bases at V and 5 bases at J, with 9 bases between the two ends. The germline V gene encodes CDR1 SGDLS and CDR2 YYNGEE. This CDR3 is CASSVGDSRNTIYF. Here the CDR3 DNA reads TGTGCCAGCAGCGTAGGTGACAGCAGAAACACCATATATTTT.

This clone came up a few times. The V gene is TRBV6-5, the J gene TRBJ1-1; D is unresolved. V was clipped by 4 bases and J by 11 bases, with 20 bases between them. The germline V gene encodes CDR1 MNHEY and CDR2 SVGAGI. This CDR3 has 14 amino acids. The CDR3 region has the DNA TGTGCCAGCAGTTTGATCCGGGAACGGGCCGGCGCTTTCTTT. This codes for CASSLIRERAGAFF.

The chain joins TRBV5-1 to TRBJ2-7; TRBD2 agrees at 15 bases. V shed 7 bases and J 8 bases; nucleotides not matched to a gene: 7. This CDR3 has 14 amino acids. Germline values: CDR1 SGHRS, CDR2 YFSETQ. CDR3 loop: CASESGTSGGKQYF. CDR3 in DNA: TGCGCCAGCGAAAGCGGGACTAGCGGGGGGAAGCAGTACTTC. Full variable domain (remainder filled in from reference TRBV5-1 and TRBJ2-7): KAGVTQTPRYLIKTRGQQVTLSCSPISGHRSVSWYQQTPGQGLQFLFEYFSETQRNKGNFPGRFSGRQFSNSRSEMNVSTLELGDSALYLCASESGTSGGKQYFGPGTRLTVT.

This rearrangement joins TRBV7-9 to TRBJ1-1; D unclear. The germline gives CDR1 SEHNR, CDR2 FQNEAQ (reference sequence). The CDR3 is 13 residues long. The ends were cut back, 5 bases at V and 1 base at J, with 8 bases in the middle. The chain's CDR3 is CASSIRQNTEAFF. In DNA form, the CDR3 reads TGTGCCAGCAGCATCCGACAGAACACTGAAGCTTTCTTT.

This clone is a singleton in its sample. The chain employs TRBV18 and TRBJ1-3, with D tentatively TRBD1 (6 bases). V was cut by 3 bases and J by 5 bases, with 8 bases left in between. The germline gives CDR1 KGHSH, CDR2 LQKENI. The CDR3 is 13 residues long. In DNA, the CDR3 is TGTGCCAGCTCACCGGGACAAAGAAACACCATATATTTT. As protein: CASSPGQRNTIYF.

Here the CDR3 reads CASSLGGIFYGYTF. In DNA, the CDR3 is TGTGCCAGCAGCTTAGGGGGCATTTTCTATGGCTACACCTTC. This chain joins TRBV7-2 and TRBJ1-2; possible D gene TRBD1, 5 bases. The V gene's germline CDR1 is SGHTA and CDR2 FQGNSA. V was clipped by 1 base and J by 4 bases, with 10 bases between them. The CDR3 extends over 14 amino acids.

The V and J genes are TRBV5-1 and TRBJ2-7, with D possibly matching TRBD1 (6 bases). This CDR3 is built from 14 residues. CDR1 is SGHRS and CDR2 is YFSETQ in the germline V gene. Trimming shortened V by 4 bases and J by 7 bases, and 18 bases separated the two germline ends. Written as DNA, the CDR3 is TGCGCCAGCAGCCCCGGACAGCCCCCGGAGGAGCAGTACTTC. Its translation: CASSPGQPPEEQYF.

The chain couples TRBV7-2 to TRBJ2-1; D not certain. V was shortened by 5 bases and J by 0 bases, with 11 bases between the two germline ends. CDR1 SGHTA and CDR2 FQGNSA come from the germline V gene. The CDR3 contains 15 residues. Here the CDR3 reads CASSRQRSSYNEQFF. Written as DNA, the CDR3 is TGTGCCAGCAGCCGGCAGCGTAGCTCCTACAATGAGCAGTTCTTC.

This clone came up a few times. J is TRBJ1-5 and V is TRBV7-2, with TRBD1 as a possible D gene (6 bases). V lost 5 bases and J lost 7, with 18 bases in between. CDR3 size: 15 residues. Germline lookup yields CDR1 SGHTA and CDR2 FQGNSA. This CDR3 is CASSPKAGVGQPQHF. DNA for the CDR3: TGTGCCAGCAGCCCTAAGGCAGGGGTTGGGCAGCCCCAGCATTTT.

The chain combines TRBV2 with TRBJ2-7; D remains ambiguous. This CDR3 has 12 residues. V shed 4 bases and J shed 4 bases, with 8 bases lying between them. Germline values: CDR1 SNHLY, CDR2 FYNNEI. The CDR3 coding sequence is TGTGCCAGCAGTGTACAGATATACGAGCAGTACTTC. This encodes CASSVQIYEQYF. The variable domain in full, with the rest retrieved from reference TRBV2 and TRBJ2-7, is EPEVTQTPSHQVTQMGQEVILRCVPISNHLYFYWYRQILGQKVEFLVSFYNNEISEKSEIFDDQFSVERPDGSNFTLKIRSTKLEDSAMYFCASSVQIYEQYFGPGTRLTVT.

The chain uses TRBV24-1 and TRBJ2-5; D might be TRBD1 (6 bases). From germline, CDR1 is KGHDR and CDR2 SFDVKD. Trimming pared 4 bases from V and 5 bases from J, leaving 13 bases between. The CDR3 length is 14 residues. The CDR3 reads CATSEYRVAETQYF. In DNA form, the CDR3 reads TGTGCCACCAGTGAATACAGGGTCGCGGAGACCCAGTACTTC.

This chain connects TRBV7-9 to TRBJ1-5; 11 positions match TRBD1. With 5 bases clipped from V and 6 bases from J, the junction kept 3 bases outside the gene matches. CDR1 and CDR2 (germline): SEHNR, FQNEAQ (reference sequence). This CDR3 is built from 14 residues. The CDR3 protein is CASSGQGAGQPQHF. CDR3 DNA sequence: TGTGCCAGCAGCGGACAGGGGGCCGGTCAGCCCCAGCATTTT.

The chain recombines TRBV18 with TRBJ2-1, with 7 bases fitting TRBD2. The V segment lost 0 bases and the J segment 3 bases; nucleotides outside the gene matches: 5. CDR3 length: 16 amino acids. In germline, CDR1 is KGHSH, CDR2 LQKENI. The CDR3 DNA sequence: TGTGCCAGCTCACCACCGCAAGCGGGGATCTACAATGAGCAGTTCTTC. Translating it yields CASSPPQAGIYNEQFF.

The V call is TRBV7-3, the J call TRBJ2-3, with D perhaps TRBD1 (6 bases). The CDR3 contains 13 residues. Looked up from germline, CDR1 is SGHTA and CDR2 is FQGTGA. The germline V and J ends were trimmed by 5 bases and 4 bases, with 10 bases remaining between them. CDR3: CASSGGLADTQYF. Written as DNA, the CDR3 is TGTGCCAGCAGCGGGGGCCTGGCAGATACGCAGTATTTT. Using reference TRBV7-3 and TRBJ2-3 for the parts outside the CDR3, the full variable domain is GAGVSQTPSNKVTEKGKYVELRCDPISGHTALYWYRQSLGQGPEFLIYFQGTGAADDSGLPNDRFFAVRPEGSVSTLKIQRTERGDSAVYLCASSGGLADTQYFGPGTRLTVL.

The chain recombines TRBV30 with TRBJ1-2, with a tentative D call TRBD1 (5 bases). The CDR3 is 13 residues long. Germline V gene data show CDR1 as GTSNPN and CDR2 as SVGIG (reference sequence). V lost 4 bases and J 6 bases, leaving 15 bases between the germline ends. The CDR3 bases are TGTGCCTGGATCCGGGGAGGGGTTGATGGCTACACCTTC. Translating gives CAWIRGGVDGYTF.

The chain has TRBV18 and TRBJ2-4; D might be TRBD1 (5 bases). Germline CDR1 reads KGHSH; CDR2 reads LQKENI. This CDR3 region has 14 residues. The germline V and J ends were trimmed by 6 bases and 0 bases, with 9 bases remaining between them. The CDR3 DNA follows: TGTGCCAGCTCCGACAGCGTAGCCAAAAACATTCAGTACTTC. This sequence encodes CASSDSVAKNIQYF.

This clone was observed a single time. V gene TRBV7-9 combines with J gene TRBJ2-3, with D hard to call. This CDR3 has 10 residues. CDR1 SEHNR and CDR2 FQNEAQ come from the germline V gene (reference sequence). V was pared by 9 bases and J by 4 bases, with 5 bases between. This chain's CDR3 is CAREADTQYF. For the CDR3, the DNA is TGTGCCAGAGAGGCAGATACGCAGTATTTT.

V is TRBV2 and J is TRBJ2-7; TRBD2 aligns across 10 bases. J gave up 12 bases and V 6 bases, and 17 bases lay outside the gene matches. This CDR3 spans 15 amino acids. Per the germline V gene, CDR1 is SNHLY and CDR2 is FYNNEI. CDR3: CASRPLDSGGLSRYF. DNA for the CDR3: TGTGCCAGCAGGCCCTTGGATAGCGGGGGGCTGTCCAGGTACTTC.

This chain uses TRBV3-1 (or the pseudogene TRBV3-2) with TRBJ1-5; D remains ambiguous. The CDR3 totals 16 residues. CDR1 and CDR2 from the germline V gene are LGHDT and YNNKEL (reference sequence). Trimming took 4 bases from V and 6 from J, leaving 19 bases between them. Here the CDR3 reads CASSPGGTAGGQPQHF. The CDR3 bases are TGTGCCAGCAGCCCAGGCGGCACGGCTGGAGGTCAGCCCCAGCATTTT.

This rearrangement joins TRBV18 to TRBJ1-5, with 8 bases lining up with TRBD1. Germline assignment: CDR1 KGHSH and CDR2 LQKENI. V lost 3 bases, J lost 6 bases, and 10 bases stayed unmatched. The CDR3 totals 16 residues. CDR3 sequence: CASSPGQGPSGQPQHF. Written as DNA, the CDR3 is TGTGCCAGCTCACCCGGACAGGGCCCGTCGGGTCAGCCCCAGCATTTT. The whole variable domain, remainder taken from reference TRBV18 and TRBJ1-5, is NAGVMQNPRHLVRRRGQEARLRCSPMKGHSHVYWYRQLPEEGLKFMVYLQKENIIDESGMPKERFSAEFPKEGPSILRIQQVVRGDSAAYFCASSPGQGPSGQPQHFGDGTRLSIL.

This chain links TRBV5-8 with TRBJ1-6, with a weak D call TRBD1 (5 bases). Trimming stripped 3 bases from V and 3 bases from J, with 10 bases between. Germline CDR1 reads SGHTS; CDR2 reads YDEGEE. The CDR3 runs 15 residues. Here the CDR3 DNA reads TGTGCCAGCAGCTCTCGGGGGTTCTATAATTCACCCCTCCACTTT. Its protein product is CASSSRGFYNSPLHF.

The rearrangement uses TRBV7-9 and TRBJ2-7; TRBD1 matches at 7 bases. This CDR3 has 13 amino acids. J was trimmed by 10 bases and V by 5 bases; bases with no gene match: 11. Germline CDR1 reads SEHNR; CDR2 reads FQNEAQ (reference sequence). The CDR3 reads CASSPETGSRQYF. The CDR3 coding sequence is TGTGCCAGCAGCCCTGAGACAGGGTCGCGACAGTACTTC.

The chain combines TRBV6-5 with TRBJ2-2; possibly TRBD1 for D (5 bases). There are 15 residues in the CDR3. Germline V gene lookup returns CDR1 MNHEY and CDR2 SVGAGI. The V end was cut by 4 bases, the J end by 5 bases, with 14 bases between. The CDR3 loop reads CASSFGRVETGELFF. CDR3 DNA sequence: TGTGCCAGCAGTTTTGGCAGGGTAGAGACCGGGGAGCTGTTTTTT.

This chain links TRBV18 with TRBJ1-5; 9 bases are a match to TRBD1. V was clipped by 2 bases and J by 9 bases; unmatched bases: 8. CDR1 and CDR2 (germline): KGHSH, LQKENI. CDR3 size: 15 residues. As DNA, the CDR3 is TGTGCCAGCTCACCAGATCCGGGACAGGGCTCGCCCCAGCATTTT. Its translation: CASSPDPGQGSPQHF.

The V gene is TRBV6-1, the J gene TRBJ1-1; possibly TRBD1 for D (6 bases). V gave up 1 base and J gave up 11 bases, with 17 bases separating them. This CDR3 is 14 amino acids long. The germline CDR1 and CDR2 sequences are MNHNS and SASEGT. CDR3 protein: CASSEGVAGQEAFF. The DNA of the CDR3 is TGTGCCAGCAGTGAAGGAGTAGCGGGACAAGAGGCTTTCTTT.

V is TRBV6-5 and J is TRBJ1-2; 11 positions match TRBD1. The CDR3 runs to 15 residues. V lost 4 bases and J lost 4; bases outside the gene matches: 5. The germline CDR1 and CDR2 sequences are MNHEY and SVGAGI. The CDR3 here is CASSFGTGGGYGYTF. The CDR3 DNA reads as TGTGCCAGCAGTTTCGGGACAGGGGGTGGCTATGGCTACACCTTC.

The genes are TRBV5-8 and TRBJ2-7, with TRBD1 matching over 9 bases. The CDR3 totals 14 residues. The junction had 4 bases not matched to a gene; V was cut back by 4 bases and J by 2 bases. Germline loops: CDR1 SGHTS, CDR2 YDEGEE. CDR3 coding DNA: TGTGCCAGCAGCCCCGGGACAGGGCCCTACGAGCAGTACTTC. It yields the protein CASSPGTGPYEQYF.